This T cell receptor beta chain emerged from a study of graft-versus-host responses after intestinal transplantation. TCRdb keeps only in-frame clones here, not all; method: immunoSEQ multiplex PCR. This sample has 33,000 or so clones, with about 95% found just once. Germline assignment: CDR1 SNHLY and CDR2 FYNNEI. V lost 4 bases to trimming and J lost 4 bases, with 11 bases between them. This CDR3 region has 14 residues. The sequence was collected from a human patient who received an intestinal transplant, so some T cells may come from the graft donor. The chain uses TRBV2 and TRBJ1-3; no clear D. Sequences were derived from PBMCs, sampled 16 days after intestinal transplant. CDR3 region: CASSGSREGNTIYF. CDR3 DNA: TGTGCCAGCAGTGGCTCAAGGGAAGGAAACACCATATATTTT.